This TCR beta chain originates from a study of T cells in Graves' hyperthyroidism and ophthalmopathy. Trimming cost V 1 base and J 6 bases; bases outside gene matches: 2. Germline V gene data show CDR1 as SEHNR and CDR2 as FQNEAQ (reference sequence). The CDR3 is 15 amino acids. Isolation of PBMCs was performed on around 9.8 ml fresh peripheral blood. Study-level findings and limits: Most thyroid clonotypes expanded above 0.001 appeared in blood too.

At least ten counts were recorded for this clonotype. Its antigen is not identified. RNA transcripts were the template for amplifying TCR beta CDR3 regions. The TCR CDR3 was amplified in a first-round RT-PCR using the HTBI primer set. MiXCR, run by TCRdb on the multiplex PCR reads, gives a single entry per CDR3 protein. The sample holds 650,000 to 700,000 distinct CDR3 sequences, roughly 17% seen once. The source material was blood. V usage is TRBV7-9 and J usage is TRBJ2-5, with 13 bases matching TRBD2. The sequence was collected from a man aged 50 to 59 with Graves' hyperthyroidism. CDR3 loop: CASSLGTSGSKTQYF. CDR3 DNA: TGTGCCAGCAGCTTAGGGACTAGCGGGAGCAAGACCCAGTACTTC.